The source of this T cell receptor beta chain is a study of T cells in localized non-small cell lung cancer. The germline V gene has CDR1 LNHNV and CDR2 YYDKDF (reference sequence). The V end lost 0 bases, the J end lost 6 bases, and 9 bases lay between the germline ends. The CDR3 is 15 amino acids. Assay used: immunoSEQ multiplex PCR; TCRdb lists only in-frame clones, some missing. The data show about 77,000 clones, about 88% seen once. The V call is TRBV15, the J call TRBJ1-6; unclear D gene. Source: peripheral blood, taken before any cancer treatment. The source of this sequence is a woman aged 35-70 years with stage I squamous cell lung carcinoma. The CDR3 reads CATSRDGTVNSPLHF. Here the CDR3 DNA reads TGTGCCACCAGCAGAGATGGAACAGTTAATTCACCCCTCCACTTT.